These 21 T cell receptor beta chains came from one sample sequenced in a study of identical twins. Each CDR3 protein gets one entry after TCRdb re-called the 5' RACE reads with MiXCR. The data hold some 1,600,000 distinct CDR3 sequences, with around 33% observed a single time. Sequencing used cord blood. The receptors were gathered from a newborn girl in good health.

This chain joins TRBV24-1 and TRBJ2-5; no clear D. The CDR3 has 14 residues. Germline values: CDR1 KGHDR, CDR2 SFDVKD. V was trimmed by 4 bases and J by 6 bases, leaving 14 bases between them. The DNA of the CDR3 is TGTGCCACCAGTGAACGAGGCCTGGGGAAGACCCAGTACTTC. The encoded protein is CATSERGLGKTQYF.

This sequence joins TRBV11-2 and TRBJ1-3; D gene ambiguous. The V gene's germline CDR1 is SGHAT and CDR2 FQNNGV. The CDR3 is made up of 15 amino acids. V lost 2 bases and J lost 0, with 8 bases in between. The CDR3 loop reads CASSLRVFSGNTIYF. In nucleotides, the CDR3 is TGTGCCAGCAGCTTACGGGTTTTCTCTGGAAACACCATATATTTT.

This clonotype has a handful of counts. The chain combines TRBV7-2 with TRBJ2-3; TRBD2 matches at 7 bases. The CDR3 spans 16 residues. From germline, CDR1 is SGHTA and CDR2 FQGNSA. V lost 1 base and J lost 2; bases outside the gene matches: 6. As DNA, the CDR3 is TGTGCCAGCAGCTTAGACCCGGGGGGACTCACAGATACGCAGTATTTT. Translation gives CASSLDPGGLTDTQYF.

The chain combines TRBV29-1 with TRBJ1-5; tentatively, D is TRBD1 (6 bases). Germline loops: CDR1 SQVTM, CDR2 ANQGSEA. Trimming left V 4 bases short and J 5 bases short, with 12 bases between. The CDR3 totals 13 residues. The chain's CDR3 is CSVGTGFDQPQHF. The CDR3 DNA reads as TGCAGCGTTGGAACAGGGTTCGATCAGCCCCAGCATTTT.

This clonotype appeared a single time. The V gene is TRBV5-5, the J gene TRBJ2-3; tentatively, D is TRBD2 (5 bases). Trimming removed 4 bases at V and 2 bases at J, with 11 bases between. The V gene's germline CDR1 is SGHKS and CDR2 YYEKEE (reference sequence). The CDR3 contains 14 residues. CDR3 loop: CASSRTPPTDTQYF. DNA of the CDR3: TGTGCCAGCAGCCGGACTCCTCCCACAGATACGCAGTATTTT.

This clonotype was observed a handful of times. For the CDR3, the DNA is TGTGCCAGCTCACCGCCGGGACGACAATCTTACGAGCAGTACTTC. Its protein is CASSPPGRQSYEQYF. The genes are TRBV18 and TRBJ2-7; TRBD1 or TRBD2 may be the D gene (5 bases each). Germline lookup yields CDR1 KGHSH and CDR2 LQKENI. Trimming cost V 3 bases and J 4 bases, with 16 bases left between them. The CDR3 is 15 amino acids.

The V gene is TRBV7-8, the J gene TRBJ1-4, with D possibly TRBD1 on 6 matching bases. CDR1 SGHVS and CDR2 FQNEAQ come from the germline V gene. CDR3 length equals 16 residues. Trimming took off 5 bases at V and 0 bases at J, with 13 bases between the two ends. CDR3 in DNA: TGTGCCAGCAGCCGAATGACAGGCCCAACTAATGAAAAACTGTTTTTT. Protein product: CASSRMTGPTNEKLFF.

The V call is TRBV28, the J call TRBJ1-5; unclear D gene. CDR3 length: 15 amino acids. The V and J ends lost 3 bases and 1 base respectively, with 10 bases between them. Germline V gene sequence: CDR1 MDHEN, CDR2 SYDVKM. In DNA, the CDR3 is TGTGCCAGCAGTTTCAACCGGCCCAGCAATCAGCCCCAGCATTTT. It is translated as CASSFNRPSNQPQHF.

J is TRBJ2-4 and V is TRBV28; TRBD1 matches at 7 bases. Per the germline V gene, CDR1 is MDHEN and CDR2 is SYDVKM. This CDR3 has 18 residues. V trimming: 3 bases; J trimming: 2 bases; junction bases outside the gene matches: 13. The chain's CDR3 is CASSLLVKGGATKNIQYF. CDR3 sequence (DNA): TGTGCCAGCAGTTTGTTGGTAAAAGGGGGCGCGACCAAAAACATTCAGTACTTC.

This clonotype was seen a handful of times. The chain employs TRBV3-1 and TRBJ2-7, with a weak D call TRBD1 (5 bases). The CDR3 sequence is 16 residues long. CDR1 is LGHDT and CDR2 is YNNKEL in the germline V gene (reference sequence). Trimming left V 2 bases short and J 6 bases short, with 20 bases between. Here the CDR3 DNA reads TGTGCCAGCAGCCAATTCGAAACAGGCGAATGGGGCGAGCAGTACTTC. Protein product: CASSQFETGEWGEQYF.

This clonotype was picked up a small number of times. The DNA of the CDR3 is TGTGCCAGCAGTTTTGTATCAGGGGGCGTCGAATATGGCTACACCTTC. This encodes CASSFVSGGVEYGYTF. This rearrangement joins TRBV12-3 or TRBV12-4 to TRBJ1-2; 8 nucleotides match TRBD1. The CDR3 contains 16 residues. V lost 3 bases to trimming and J lost 5 bases; unmatched junction nucleotides: 11.

The chain recombines TRBV11-2 with TRBJ2-1; a weak D match, TRBD2 (6 bases). The better agreement between TRBJ2-7 and the DNA end casts doubt on the J call. This CDR3 is built from 15 residues. Germline CDR1 SGHAT, CDR2 FQNNGV. In DNA form, the CDR3 reads TGTGCCAGCAGCTTAGCCCGCGCTGGCGGGAATGAGCAGTACTTC. Its protein is CASSLARAGGNEQYF.

V is TRBV2 and J is TRBJ1-6; maybe TRBD1 (6 bases). The CDR3 is 15 amino acids. The ends were cut back, 0 bases at V and 7 bases at J, with 10 bases in the middle. Germline CDR1 reads SNHLY; CDR2 reads FYNNEI. This CDR3 reads CASSEAQGRNSPLHF. CDR3 bases: TGTGCCAGCAGTGAAGCGCAGGGGAGGAATTCACCCCTCCACTTT.

J is TRBJ2-5 and V is TRBV14; 10 bases line up with TRBD2. Germline assignment: CDR1 SGHDN and CDR2 FVKESK. CDR3 length: 16 amino acids. The V segment lost 0 bases and the J segment 5 bases; nucleotides outside the gene matches: 6. The CDR3 here is CASSQDETSGVETQYF. The DNA for the CDR3 is TGTGCCAGCAGCCAAGATGAAACTAGCGGGGTGGAGACCCAGTACTTC.

J is TRBJ1-1 and V is TRBV7-2; D ambiguous. CDR1 and CDR2 from the germline V gene are SGHTA and FQGNSA. V was pared by 4 bases and J by 1 base, with 7 bases between. The CDR3 runs 13 residues. The CDR3 protein is CASSSRWNTEAFF. The CDR3 region has the DNA TGTGCCAGCAGCTCCCGGTGGAACACTGAAGCTTTCTTT.

This clonotype was detected only a few times. This rearrangement joins TRBV10-3 to TRBJ1-2, with D possibly being TRBD1 (6 bases). CDR3 length: 13 amino acids. Trimming shortened V by 1 base and J by 3 bases, and 6 bases separated the two germline ends. Germline CDR1 ENHRY, CDR2 SYGVKD. The CDR3 sequence is CAISEYRDYGYTF. The CDR3 region has the DNA TGTGCCATCAGTGAGTACAGGGACTATGGCTACACCTTC.

The genes are TRBV28 and TRBJ2-6; D not certain. CDR1 MDHEN and CDR2 SYDVKM come from the germline V gene. This CDR3 spans 22 amino acids. Trimming shortened V by 5 bases and J by 2 bases, and 31 bases separated the two germline ends. This CDR3 reads CASSPRTRVLDLSSAGANVLTF. The CDR3 nucleotides are TGTGCCAGCAGTCCCCGTACCCGAGTCCTAGACCTTTCCTCCGCTGGGGCCAACGTCCTGACTTTC.

For this clonotype: This may stem from a read error, because a much larger clone lies one nucleotide away. V usage is TRBV10-3 and J usage is TRBJ2-1; D unresolved. The CDR3 totals 12 residues. Germline lookup yields CDR1 ENHRY and CDR2 SYGVKD. Deletions cut 4 bases from V and 13 bases from J, with 14 bases between. In DNA, the CDR3 is TGTGCCATCAGTGGAAGTAGTGAGACCCAGTTCTTC. This gives the protein CAISGSSETQFF.

The chain links TRBV24-1 to TRBJ2-1; no firm D call. The germline V and J ends were trimmed by 0 bases and 12 bases, with 14 bases remaining between them. This CDR3 has 14 residues. Germline V gene data show CDR1 as KGHDR and CDR2 as SFDVKD. The CDR3 nucleotides read TGTGCCACCAGTGATTTGGGTTCACTTCCCACGCAGTTCTTC. Residues: CATSDLGSLPTQFF.

The rearrangement uses TRBV7-9 and TRBJ1-1; D not certain. The germline CDR1 and CDR2 sequences are SEHNR and FQNEAQ (reference sequence). V lost 2 bases to trimming and J lost 3 bases, with 7 bases between them. The CDR3 totals 13 residues. The CDR3 DNA is TGTGCCAGCAGCTTATGGGAGTACACTGAAGCTTTCTTT. Its protein is CASSLWEYTEAFF.

This clonotype was detected only a few times. The gene calls are TRBV20-1 and TRBJ2-5; 10 nucleotides line up with TRBD2. The CDR3 length is 16 residues. With 2 bases clipped from V and 11 bases from J, the junction kept 17 bases outside the gene matches. Germline V lookup: CDR1 DFQATT, CDR2 SNEGSKA (reference sequence). This CDR3 is CSARRPAGLAYNEQYF. In DNA form, the CDR3 reads TGCAGTGCTAGACGACCAGCGGGACTAGCGTACAATGAGCAGTACTTC.